This T cell receptor (beta chain) was identified during a study of T cell changes during pregnancy in multiple sclerosis. The assay was immunoSEQ multiplex PCR, and TCRdb's table has in-frame clones only and misses some. Here the sample spans roughly 40,000 clones, 70% to 90% being singletons. The J segment lost 3 bases and the V segment lost 5 bases, leaving 11 bases of the junction unmatched. The CDR3 has 18 amino acids. Germline assignment: CDR1 MRHNA and CDR2 SNTAGT. Source: CD8+ T cells from peripheral blood mononuclear cells, taken in the first trimester of pregnancy. This sequence originates from a female donor with multiple sclerosis, enrolled in a pregnancy study. This rearrangement joins TRBV6-4 to TRBJ2-1; 12 nucleotides line up with TRBD1. Here the CDR3 reads CASSPQPGQGALYNEQFF. The DNA for the CDR3 is TGTGCCAGCAGTCCCCAACCGGGACAGGGGGCCCTCTACAATGAGCAGTTCTTC.